This T cell receptor beta chain originates from a study of post-analysis software for immune sequencing data. Study as a whole: The courses of disease that were included comprised relapsing-remitting, secondary progressive and progressive-relapsing multiple sclerosis.

Whole-study findings and limits: Controls showed significantly higher normalized Chao1 diversity than did multiple sclerosis patients. The F measure placed samples prepared in the same batch into strongly shared clusters.

Presence of unique molecular identifiers characterized the TCR beta cDNA libraries. T cells numbering roughly 1 to 11 million yielded cDNA molecules that totaled about 500,000. TCRdb used MiXCR to reprocess the PCR reads, holding one entry per CDR3 protein. The sample records more than 450,000 distinct CDR3 sequences, roughly two fifths being singletons. A word on this clonotype: Its antigen is as yet unknown. This may stem from a read error, because a much larger clone lies one nucleotide away.

This receptor was identified in a girl between 10 and 17 years old with multiple sclerosis. The sequenced material came from blood.

As DNA, the CDR3 is TGTGCCGGCAGCTCCAGCGGGGGGGCCGCAGATACGCAGTATTTT. This encodes CAGSSSGGAADTQYF. The V call is TRBV7-3, the J call TRBJ2-3; 10 bases match TRBD2. CDR3 length equals 15 residues. Germline V gene lookup returns CDR1 SGHTA and CDR2 FQGTGA.